This T cell receptor (beta chain) was obtained from a study of blood T cell repertoires in COVID-19 (dated by TCRdb to between 2020 and 2021). Background on the whole study: The collaborator samples originated in the United States, Italy and Spain and spanned the acute and convalescent phases of COVID-19. The prospective study material was composed of cDNA or gDNA derived from T cells, B-cell-depleted T cells, or PBMCs. Subjects who had been exposed to COVID-19, were actively infected with it, or had recovered from it provided the deeply sampled blood TCRbeta repertoires that made up the dataset. The repertoires were released in a freely available public database intended as a resource for research on the immune response to SARS-CoV-2. The samples were drawn from the first 160 participants of the ongoing ImmuneRACE study and from over a thousand subjects provided by 6 global collaborators. The sample metadata nearly always contained a de-identified subject ID, COVID-19 status, age in years and sex. Where HLA class I and class II types were available, the types were taken from metadata supplied by the sample provider, not from assay-based typing. Broad study findings and their caveats: The amount of clinical and demographic metadata varied by source and participant and was provided uncurated.

Looking up the germline V gene (reference sequence) yields CDR1 PRHDT and CDR2 FYEKMQ. Including cysteine and phenylalanine, the CDR3 has 13 amino acids. Kept here is only the CDR3 DNA, which spans 39 bases and is read in frame from base 1. V lost 7 bases and J lost 5 bases, and the count of bases not matched to a germline gene is 5. Enrolling through a virtual design, the prospective study's participants ranged in age from roughly 18 to 95 years and lived across roughly 24 United States geographic areas. Cohort assignment in the prospective study relied on participant-reported clinical history from a screening survey and a study questionnaire. ImmuneRACE Cohort 3 recovered participants were defined by two consecutive negative NP/OP PCR tests, healthcare professional clearance, or symptom resolution. Each participant in the prospective study had whole blood, serum and a nasopharyngeal or oropharyngeal swab collected by mobile phlebotomists. Over a 2-month period, participants in the prospective study had the option of providing additional blood draws and questionnaires. Prospective study blood samples were shipped either frozen or at room temperature before DNA extraction.

TCRbeta CDR3 regions were amplified from genomic DNA by means of the immunoSEQ Assay, a bias-controlled multiplex PCR. Turning to the authors' computational methods: The number of nucleated cells in each sample was estimated by amplification of reference gene primers within the assay. Sequence reads were collapsed and filtered to measure the absolute abundance of every unique TCRbeta CDR3 rearrangement. For each sample, productive Simpson clonality was calculated by taking the square root of Simpson's diversity index across productive rearrangements. TCRdb holds this immuneACCESS table with in-frame rearrangements only. Some clones are missing; in checked studies, unresolved V genes explain under half, and the rest has no known cause. Clonal size and the V and J genes are those of that table, whereas D and trimming came from the DNA. The sample data list 400,000 to 500,000 clones, and over 75% of these were observed just once. The leading ten clones occupy roughly 1.9% of the sample.

On this clone itself: Which antigen it targets is not known. No much larger clonotype is one base removed from it; base qualities were not supplied.

Sequencing was carried out using PBMCs or T cells enriched from blood (not recorded which). The sequence was collected from a woman aged 40 to 50 who had recovered from COVID-19. The V and J segments used are TRBV13 and TRBJ2-3, with TRBD2 identical over 8 junction bases. The CDR3 protein: CASTSGGEDTQYF. The sequenced DNA: TGTGCCAGCACTTCGGGGGGGGAAGATACGCAGTATTTT.